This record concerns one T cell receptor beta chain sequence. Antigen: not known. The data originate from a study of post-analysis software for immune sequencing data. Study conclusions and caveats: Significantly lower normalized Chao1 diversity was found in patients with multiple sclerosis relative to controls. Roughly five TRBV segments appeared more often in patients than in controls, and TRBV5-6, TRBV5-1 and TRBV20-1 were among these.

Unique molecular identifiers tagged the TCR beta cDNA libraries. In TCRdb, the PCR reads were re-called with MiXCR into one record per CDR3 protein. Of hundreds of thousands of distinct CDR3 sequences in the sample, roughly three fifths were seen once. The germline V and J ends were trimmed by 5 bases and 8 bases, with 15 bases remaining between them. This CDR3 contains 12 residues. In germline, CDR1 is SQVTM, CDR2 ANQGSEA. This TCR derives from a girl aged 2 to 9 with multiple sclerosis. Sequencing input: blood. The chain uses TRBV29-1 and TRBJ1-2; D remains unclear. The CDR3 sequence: CSVILSVRGYTF. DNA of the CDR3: TGCAGCGTTATTTTGAGCGTACGGGGCTACACCTTC.